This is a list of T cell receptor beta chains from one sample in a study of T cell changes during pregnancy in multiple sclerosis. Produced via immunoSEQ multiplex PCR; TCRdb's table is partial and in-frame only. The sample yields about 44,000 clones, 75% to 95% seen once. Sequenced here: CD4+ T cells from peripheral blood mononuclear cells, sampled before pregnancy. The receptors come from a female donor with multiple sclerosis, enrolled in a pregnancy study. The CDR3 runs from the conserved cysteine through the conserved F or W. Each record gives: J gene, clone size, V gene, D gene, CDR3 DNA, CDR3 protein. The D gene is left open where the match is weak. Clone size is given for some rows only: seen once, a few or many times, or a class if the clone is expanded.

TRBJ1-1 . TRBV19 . TGTGCCAGTAGGTTAGACACTCCCAACACTGAAGCTTTCTTT CASRLDTPNTEAFF
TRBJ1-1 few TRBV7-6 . TGTGCCAGCAGCTTAGATGGGGGGATAAGCACTGAAGCTTTCTTT CASSLDGGISTEAFF
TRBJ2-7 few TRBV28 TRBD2 TGTGCCAGCAGTATAATCGGGACTAGCGGACTCCCCGAGCAGTACTTC CASSIIGTSGLPEQYF
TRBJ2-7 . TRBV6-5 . TGTGCCAGCAGTTACTCGAATCGCGGCTCCTACGAGCAGTACTTC CASSYSNRGSYEQYF
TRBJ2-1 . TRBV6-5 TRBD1 TGTGCCAGCAGTTACGGACAGGGCGACTACAATGAGCAGTTCTTC CASSYGQGDYNEQFF
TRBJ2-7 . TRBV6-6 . TGTGCCAGCAGTTACTCGAGGGACAATTACGAGCAGTACTTC CASSYSRDNYEQYF
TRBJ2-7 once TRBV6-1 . TGTGCCAGCAGTGAAATGGCAGACAAGCAGTACTTC CASSEMADKQYF
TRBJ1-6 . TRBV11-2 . TGTGCCAGCAGCAAGGGGCAGACTAATTCACCCCTCCACTTT CASSKGQTNSPLHF
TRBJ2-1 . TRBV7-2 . TGTGCCAGCAGCTTAGTCACAGGGATCGCCTACAATGAGCAGTTCTTC CASSLVTGIAYNEQFF
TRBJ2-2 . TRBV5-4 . TGTGCCAGCAGCTTGGCCGGCACAGGAACTACCGGGGAGCTGTTTTTT CASSLAGTGTTGELFF
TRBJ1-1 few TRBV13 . TGTGCCAGCAGCTTCCGGGACTTCCAAGCTTTCTTT CASSFRDFQAFF
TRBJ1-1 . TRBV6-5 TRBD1 TGTGCCAGCAACCTTGACAGGGTGGGGAGCACTGAAGCTTTCTTT CASNLDRVGSTEAFF
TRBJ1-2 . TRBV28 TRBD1 TGTGCCAGTATCCTCTCCGGGACAGGGCTGCATGGCTACACCTTC CASILSGTGLHGYTF